The 28 T cell receptor beta chains in this list originate from one sample, sequenced in a study of cytomegalovirus exposure and HLA in healthy donors. 13 Jbeta primers and 60 Vbeta primers were used for the PCR. Sequencing used immunoSEQ multiplex PCR; TCRdb keeps in-frame clones, though not all of them. The top ten clones hold around 2.1% of a sample with under 130,000 clones, 75% to 85% of them seen once. The material sequenced was PBMCs. All receptors come from a man aged 25-40 years in good health and CMV-seronegative.

The chain couples TRBV28 to TRBJ2-7; 10 nucleotides line up with TRBD1. CDR1 is MDHEN, CDR2 SYDVKM, per germline. V shed 6 bases and J 4 bases; nucleotides not matched to a gene: 3. This CDR3 is 13 amino acids long. CDR3 in DNA: TGTGCCAGCAGAAGACAGGGGGCATACGAGCAGTACTTC. Translated, it gives CASRRQGAYEQYF.

With respect to this clone: Other nucleotide sequences in the sample specify the same CDR3. The chain employs TRBV6-5 and TRBJ2-7; the match to TRBD1 covers 9 bases. Germline CDR1 and CDR2: MNHEY and SVGAGI. The CDR3 extends over 14 amino acids. The ends lost 0 bases at V and 3 bases at J; junction bases unmatched: 0. CDR3 region: CASSYSGQGYEQYF. DNA of the CDR3: TGTGCCAGCAGTTACTCGGGACAGGGCTACGAGCAGTACTTC.

This clone appeared once. The chain has TRBV18 and TRBJ2-3, with TRBD1 matching over 9 bases. Trimming at V came to 0 bases and at J to 4 bases, leaving 5 bases not matched to a gene. This CDR3 contains 16 residues. Germline V lookup: CDR1 KGHSH, CDR2 LQKENI. CDR3 sequence reads: CASSPPTGGKADTQYF. Here the CDR3 DNA reads TGTGCCAGCTCACCACCGACAGGGGGGAAGGCAGATACGCAGTATTTT. The variable domain in full, with the rest retrieved from reference TRBV18 and TRBJ2-3, is NAGVMQNPRHLVRRRGQEARLRCSPMKGHSHVYWYRQLPEEGLKFMVYLQKENIIDESGMPKERFSAEFPKEGPSILRIQQVVRGDSAAYFCASSPPTGGKADTQYFGPGTRLTVL.

The chain carries TRBV7-8 and TRBJ1-4, with TRBD1 matching 9 bases. V lost 5 bases, J lost 8 bases, and 12 bases stayed unmatched. This CDR3 spans 16 amino acids. CDR1 is SGHVS, CDR2 FQNEAQ, per germline. This CDR3 reads CASSTRTGDVGEKLFF. In DNA, the CDR3 is TGTGCCAGCAGCACCCGGACAGGGGATGTCGGGGAAAAACTGTTTTTT. Complete variable domain (other parts from reference TRBV7-8 and TRBJ1-4): GAGVSQSPRYKVAKRGQDVALRCDPISGHVSLFWYQQALGQGPEFLTYFQNEAQLDKSGLPSDRFFAERPEGSVSTLKIQRTQQEDSAVYLCASSTRTGDVGEKLFFGSGTQLSVL.

The chain combines TRBV11-2 with TRBJ1-2, with unresolved D. Germline V lookup: CDR1 SGHAT, CDR2 FQNNGV. The CDR3 has 14 residues. V was clipped by 0 bases and J by 4 bases, with 9 bases between them. In DNA form, the CDR3 reads TGTGCCAGCAGCTTAGACGGGGTTGGCTATGGCTACACCTTC. Translating it yields CASSLDGVGYGYTF.

This chain uses TRBV6-4 with TRBJ2-5, with 10 nucleotides matching TRBD2. The J call may be wrong; the DNA end is better matched by TRBJ2-7. CDR1 is MRHNA and CDR2 is SNTAGT in the germline V gene. The CDR3 is made up of 15 amino acids. The CDR3 nucleotides read TGTGCCAGCAGTGAAGCGAGCGGGAGGGCCTACGAGCAGTACTTC. This codes for CASSEASGRAYEQYF.

This clone showed up just a few times. V gene TRBV5-4 combines with J gene TRBJ2-6, with 7 bases matching TRBD1. This CDR3 comprises 16 residues. The V segment lost 1 base and the J segment 1 base; nucleotides outside the gene matches: 2. Per germline, CDR1 SGHNT and CDR2 YYREEE (reference sequence). Written as DNA, the CDR3 is TGTGCCAGCAGCTTGCCACAGGGGTCTGGGGCCAACGTCCTGACTTTC. Amino acids: CASSLPQGSGANVLTF.

The rearrangement links TRBV10-3 to TRBJ1-1; 9 nucleotides match TRBD1. V was clipped by 6 bases and J by 3 bases; unmatched bases: 5. The CDR3 runs to 14 residues. Germline CDR1 ENHRY, CDR2 SYGVKD. The chain's CDR3 is CAIRRQGEDTEAFF. The CDR3 DNA sequence: TGTGCCATCAGAAGACAGGGGGAAGACACTGAAGCTTTCTTT.

This clone occurred once. This rearrangement joins TRBV27 to TRBJ2-2, with D possibly matching TRBD2 (5 bases). This CDR3 is 13 amino acids long. Germline CDR1 reads MNHEY; CDR2 reads SMNVEV (reference sequence). Between the trimmed V and J ends, which lost 6 bases and 6 bases, there was a span of 11 bases. CDR3 loop: CASSLAGPGELFF. CDR3 in DNA: TGTGCCAGCAGCTTGGCGGGTCCCGGGGAGCTGTTTTTT.

CDR3 sequence reads: CASSTTLYETQYF. The CDR3 DNA is TGTGCCAGTAGTACTACGCTTTACGAGACCCAGTACTTC. J is TRBJ2-5 and V is TRBV19; no clear D. The CDR3 loop spans 13 amino acids. V lost 4 bases to trimming and J lost 5 bases, with 11 bases between them. The germline V gene encodes CDR1 LNHDA and CDR2 SQIVND (reference sequence).

This chain connects TRBV6-5 to TRBJ2-2; unclear D gene. Trimming took off 5 bases at V and 1 base at J, with 8 bases between the two ends. There are 14 residues in the CDR3. Germline loops: CDR1 MNHEY, CDR2 SVGAGI. The chain's CDR3 is CASSTFGNTGELFF. The CDR3 DNA is TGTGCCAGCAGTACCTTCGGGAACACCGGGGAGCTGTTTTTT.

The CDR3 protein is CASSPQGLDTQYF. In DNA form, the CDR3 reads TGTGCCAGCAGTCCCCAGGGGCTCGATACGCAGTATTTT. The chain carries TRBV28 and TRBJ2-3, with D perhaps matching TRBD1 (6 bases). The CDR3 is made up of 13 amino acids. Trimming took off 5 bases at V and 6 bases at J, with 12 bases between the two ends. The V gene's germline CDR1 is MDHEN and CDR2 SYDVKM. Filled out from reference TRBV28 and TRBJ2-3, the complete variable domain reads DVKVTQSSRYLVKRTGEKVFLECVQDMDHENMFWYRQDPGLGLRLIYFSYDVKMKEKGDIPEGYSVSREKKERFSLILESASTNQTSMYLCASSPQGLDTQYFGPGTRLTVL.

The CDR3 sequence is CAWRGRGTWVGNTIYF. The CDR3 coding sequence is TGTGCCTGGAGGGGCCGGGGAACATGGGTGGGAAACACCATATATTTT. The rearrangement uses TRBV30 and TRBJ1-3; D not resolved. Germline CDR1 GTSNPN, CDR2 SVGIG (reference sequence). The CDR3 spans 16 residues. Deletions cut 3 bases from V and 4 bases from J, with 19 bases between.

The chain combines TRBV19 with TRBJ1-4; D is ambiguous. The CDR3 sequence is 15 residues long. Trimming removed 4 bases from V and 4 bases from J, with 13 bases in between. Germline CDR1 is LNHDA and CDR2 is SQIVND (reference sequence). The CDR3 DNA sequence: TGTGCCAGTAGTACTCTGACTGACTATAATGAAAAACTGTTTTTT. Translated: CASSTLTDYNEKLFF.

The chain carries TRBV27 and TRBJ1-4; 11 bases align to TRBD1. The germline V gene encodes CDR1 MNHEY and CDR2 SMNVEV (reference sequence). The ends lost 8 bases at V and 7 bases at J; junction bases unmatched: 6. The CDR3 covers 14 residues. For the CDR3, the DNA is TGTGCCAGCGGCAGGGGACAGGGGGGTGAAAAACTGTTTTTT. Translating it yields CASGRGQGGEKLFF.

The chain combines TRBV7-9 with TRBJ1-5; TRBD1 might be the D (5 bases). The V gene lost 2 bases and the J gene lost 7 bases, with 12 bases spanning the gap. Germline V gene lookup returns CDR1 SEHNR and CDR2 FQNEAQ (reference sequence). The CDR3 loop spans 14 amino acids. This CDR3 reads CASSLYSEGQPQHF. CDR3 in DNA: TGTGCCAGCAGCTTATATTCGGAGGGGCAGCCCCAGCATTTT.

This rearrangement joins TRBV5-6 to TRBJ2-1; maybe TRBD2 (5 bases). Germline CDR1 is SGHDT and CDR2 is YYEEEE. The CDR3 runs 15 residues. The germline V and J ends were trimmed by 1 base and 0 bases, with 8 bases remaining between them. CDR3 in DNA: TGTGCCAGCAGCTTGTCGGGGAACTCCTACAATGAGCAGTTCTTC. Its translation is CASSLSGNSYNEQFF.

V and J are TRBV6-4 and TRBJ1-1; a possible D gene is TRBD1 (6 bases). Germline V gene lookup returns CDR1 MRHNA and CDR2 SNTAGT. V was shortened by 2 bases and J by 7 bases, with 11 bases between the two germline ends. The CDR3 totals 13 residues. The chain's CDR3 is CASSDGGIGEAFF. The CDR3 DNA follows: TGTGCCAGCAGTGACGGGGGCATCGGTGAAGCTTTCTTT.

The chain links TRBV5-6 to TRBJ2-5; unclear D gene. The DNA end favors TRBJ2-7, so the J call may be wrong. CDR3 length: 12 residues. The germline CDR1 and CDR2 sequences are SGHDT and YYEEEE. The CDR3 DNA reads as TGTGCCAGCAGCTCGCTCGCCTACGAGCAGTACTTC. This gives the protein CASSSLAYEQYF.

This chain uses TRBV6-1 with TRBJ2-7, with 7 bases aligning to TRBD1. The CDR3 is 15 residues long. Germline V gives CDR1 MNHNS, CDR2 SASEGT. J gave up 2 bases and V 2 bases, and 6 bases lay outside the gene matches. CDR3 DNA sequence: TGTGCCAGCAGTGAAAGACAGGGTAGTCCCTACGAGCAGTACTTC. This encodes CASSERQGSPYEQYF.

This clone has a single count. V is TRBV30 and J is TRBJ1-2, with 8 positions matching TRBD1. The germline V gene encodes CDR1 GTSNPN and CDR2 SVGIG (reference sequence). Trimming at V came to 0 bases and at J to 4 bases, leaving 25 bases not matched to a gene. This CDR3 comprises 21 residues. CDR3 DNA sequence: TGTGCCTGGAGTGTTACTTACTTTCTCGGGACAGGCGCCTCCCGGGGCTATGGCTACACCTTC. Amino acid sequence: CAWSVTYFLGTGASRGYGYTF.

The rearrangement links TRBV7-8 to TRBJ2-5, with unresolved D. The DNA end is more similar to TRBJ2-7, so the J call may be wrong. CDR1 and CDR2 (germline): SGHVS, FQNEAQ. There are 16 residues in the CDR3. CDR3 bases: TGTGCCAGCAGCTCCCGGGTCTCTCTCTCATCTTACGAGCAGTACTTC. Amino acid sequence: CASSSRVSLSSYEQYF.

J is TRBJ2-3 and V is TRBV12-5; 10 nucleotides line up with TRBD1. Trimming cost V 6 bases and J 4 bases; bases outside gene matches: 13. This CDR3 comprises 17 residues. The germline gives CDR1 LGHNT, CDR2 FRNRAP. CDR3: CASGRIPGQGRADTQYF. CDR3 bases: TGTGCTAGTGGCCGTATACCGGGACAGGGGCGGGCAGATACGCAGTATTTT.

This clone was picked up a small number of times. The chain recombines TRBV10-3 with TRBJ1-4, with D perhaps matching TRBD1 (5 bases). The CDR3 totals 13 residues. CDR1 is ENHRY and CDR2 is SYGVKD in the germline V gene. V was shortened by 7 bases and J by 8 bases, with 14 bases between the two germline ends. This CDR3 is CAITAGSGEKLFF. In DNA form, the CDR3 reads TGTGCCATCACGGCAGGGAGCGGGGAAAAACTGTTTTTT.

CDR3 bases: TGTGCCAGCAGCTTACTAGCGGGGCCAAGCTCCTACGAGCAGTACTTC. This codes for CASSLLAGPSSYEQYF. The chain has TRBV7-2 and TRBJ2-7; 9 nucleotides align to TRBD2. The CDR3 contains 16 residues. V dropped 2 bases and J dropped 0; count of bases not matched to a gene: 5. Germline V CDR1 and CDR2: SGHTA, FQGNSA.

CDR3 in amino acids: CASREQGAPPDTQYF. The CDR3, as DNA: TGTGCAAGTCGCGAACAGGGGGCGCCCCCAGATACGCAGTATTTT. This chain links TRBV12-2 with TRBJ2-3; the table gives TRBD1 as D, unverified against the DNA. TRBV12-2 is an annotated pseudogene. This CDR3 spans 15 amino acids.

This chain uses TRBV9 with TRBJ1-1; D not resolved. Germline-derived CDR1 and CDR2 are SGDLS and YYNGEE. The V end lost 1 base, the J end lost 1 base, and 11 bases lay between the germline ends. The CDR3 has 15 amino acids. The CDR3 loop is CASSVIGLANTEAFF. CDR3 nucleotides: TGTGCCAGCAGCGTAATAGGACTGGCGAACACTGAAGCTTTCTTT.

The rearrangement joins TRBV28 to TRBJ1-1; 7 nucleotides line up with TRBD1. The CDR3 runs 16 residues. The J segment lost 6 bases and the V segment lost 7 bases, leaving 17 bases of the junction unmatched. Germline CDR1 is MDHEN and CDR2 is SYDVKM. CDR3 nucleotide sequence: TGTGCCAGCATAATCCCAAATGGGCAGGGGGACGCTGAAGCTTTCTTT. Amino acid sequence: CASIIPNGQGDAEAFF.